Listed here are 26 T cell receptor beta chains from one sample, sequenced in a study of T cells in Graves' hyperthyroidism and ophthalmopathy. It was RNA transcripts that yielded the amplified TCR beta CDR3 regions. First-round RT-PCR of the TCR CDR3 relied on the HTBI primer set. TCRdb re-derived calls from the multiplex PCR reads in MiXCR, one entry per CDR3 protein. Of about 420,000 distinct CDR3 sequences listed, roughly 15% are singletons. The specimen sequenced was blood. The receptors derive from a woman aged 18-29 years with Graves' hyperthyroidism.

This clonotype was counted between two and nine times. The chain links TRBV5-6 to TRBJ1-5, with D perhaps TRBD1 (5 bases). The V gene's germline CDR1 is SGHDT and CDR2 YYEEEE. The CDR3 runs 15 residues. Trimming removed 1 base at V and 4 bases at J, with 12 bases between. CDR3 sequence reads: CASSLFGTANQPQHF. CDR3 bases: TGTGCCAGCAGCTTGTTCGGGACGGCTAATCAGCCCCAGCATTTT.

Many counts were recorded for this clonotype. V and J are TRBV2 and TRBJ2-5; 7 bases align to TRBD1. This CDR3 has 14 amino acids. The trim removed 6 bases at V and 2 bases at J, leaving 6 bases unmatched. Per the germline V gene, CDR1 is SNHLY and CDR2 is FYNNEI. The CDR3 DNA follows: TGTGCCAGCAGGGGGAGACAGGGACAAGAGACCCAGTACTTC. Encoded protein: CASRGRQGQETQYF.

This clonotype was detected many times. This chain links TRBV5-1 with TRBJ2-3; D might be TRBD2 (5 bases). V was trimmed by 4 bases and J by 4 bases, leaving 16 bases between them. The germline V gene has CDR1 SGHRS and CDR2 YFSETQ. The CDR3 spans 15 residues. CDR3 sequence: CASSQKRDRADTQYF. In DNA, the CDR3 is TGCGCCAGCAGCCAAAAGAGGGATCGGGCAGATACGCAGTATTTT.

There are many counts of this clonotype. CDR3 coding DNA: TGTGCCAGCAGTACTATAGCGGGAGGGCACCACGAGCAGTACTTC. As protein: CASSTIAGGHHEQYF. The V and J genes are TRBV28 and TRBJ2-7; 11 bases fit TRBD2. Germline V lookup: CDR1 MDHEN, CDR2 SYDVKM. The CDR3 is 15 amino acids. With V trimmed by 5 bases and J by 5 bases, 8 bases remained unmatched.

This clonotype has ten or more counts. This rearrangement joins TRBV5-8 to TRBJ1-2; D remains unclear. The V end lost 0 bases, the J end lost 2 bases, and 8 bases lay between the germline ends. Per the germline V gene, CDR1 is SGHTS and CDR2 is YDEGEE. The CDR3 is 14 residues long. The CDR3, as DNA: TGTGCCAGCAGCTTGGAAGTCGGCAACTATGGCTACACCTTC. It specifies CASSLEVGNYGYTF.

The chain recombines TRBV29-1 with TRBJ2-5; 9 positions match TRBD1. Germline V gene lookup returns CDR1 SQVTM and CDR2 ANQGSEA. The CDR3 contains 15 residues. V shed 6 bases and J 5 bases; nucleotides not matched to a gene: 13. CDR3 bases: TGCAGCGTGGAATTTTCAACAGGGGGCGGTGAGACCCAGTACTTC. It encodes CSVEFSTGGGETQYF. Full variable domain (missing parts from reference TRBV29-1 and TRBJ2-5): SAVISQKPSRDICQRGTSLTIQCQVDSQVTMMFWYRQQPGQSLTLIATANQGSEATYESGFVIDKFPISRPNLTFSTLTVSNMSPEDSSIYLCSVEFSTGGGETQYFGPGTRLLVL.

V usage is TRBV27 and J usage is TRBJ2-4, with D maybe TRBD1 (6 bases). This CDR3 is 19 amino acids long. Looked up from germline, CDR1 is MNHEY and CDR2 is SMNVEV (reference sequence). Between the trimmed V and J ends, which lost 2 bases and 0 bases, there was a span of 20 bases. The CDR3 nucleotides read TGTGCCAGCAGTTTACAGGGCAGGGGACCCCTTGTAGCCAAAAACATTCAGTACTTC. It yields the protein CASSLQGRGPLVAKNIQYF.

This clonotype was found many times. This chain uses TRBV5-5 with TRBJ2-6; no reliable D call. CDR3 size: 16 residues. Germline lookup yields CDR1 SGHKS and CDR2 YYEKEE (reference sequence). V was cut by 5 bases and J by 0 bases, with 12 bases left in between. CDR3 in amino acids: CASRSDGHSGANVLTF. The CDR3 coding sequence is TGTGCCAGCAGATCCGACGGTCACTCTGGGGCCAACGTCCTGACTTTC.

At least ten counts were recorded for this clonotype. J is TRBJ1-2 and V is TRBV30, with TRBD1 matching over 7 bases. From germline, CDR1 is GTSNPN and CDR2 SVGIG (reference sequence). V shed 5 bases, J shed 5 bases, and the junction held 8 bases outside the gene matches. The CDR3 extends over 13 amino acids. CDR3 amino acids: CAWENRGGYGYTF. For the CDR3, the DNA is TGTGCCTGGGAAAACAGGGGAGGGTATGGCTACACCTTC.

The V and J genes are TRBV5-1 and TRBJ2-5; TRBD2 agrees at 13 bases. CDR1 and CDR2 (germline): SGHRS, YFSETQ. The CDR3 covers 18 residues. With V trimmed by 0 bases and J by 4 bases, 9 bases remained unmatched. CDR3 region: CASSLAGTSGVPGETQYF. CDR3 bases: TGCGCCAGCAGCTTGGCCGGGACTAGCGGGGTCCCGGGAGAGACCCAGTACTTC.

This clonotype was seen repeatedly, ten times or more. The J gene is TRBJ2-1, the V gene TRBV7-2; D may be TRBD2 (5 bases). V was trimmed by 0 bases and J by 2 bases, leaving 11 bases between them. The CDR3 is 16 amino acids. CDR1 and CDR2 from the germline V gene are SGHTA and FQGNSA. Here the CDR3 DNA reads TGTGCCAGCAGCTTAGCGGAACTAGTAACCTACAATGAGCAGTTCTTC. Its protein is CASSLAELVTYNEQFF.

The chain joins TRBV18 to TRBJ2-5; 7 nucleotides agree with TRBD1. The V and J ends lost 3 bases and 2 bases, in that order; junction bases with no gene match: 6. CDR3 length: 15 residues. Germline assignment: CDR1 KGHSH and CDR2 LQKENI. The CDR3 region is CASSPGTAIQETQYF. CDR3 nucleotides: TGTGCCAGCTCACCCGGGACAGCAATACAAGAGACCCAGTACTTC.

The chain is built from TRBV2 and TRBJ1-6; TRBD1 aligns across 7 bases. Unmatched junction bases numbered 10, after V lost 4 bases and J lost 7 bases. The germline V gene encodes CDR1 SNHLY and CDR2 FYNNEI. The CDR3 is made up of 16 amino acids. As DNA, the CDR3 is TGTGCCAGCAGTGGCCGAGGGGGCGACGGGAATTCACCCCTCCACTTT. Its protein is CASSGRGGDGNSPLHF.

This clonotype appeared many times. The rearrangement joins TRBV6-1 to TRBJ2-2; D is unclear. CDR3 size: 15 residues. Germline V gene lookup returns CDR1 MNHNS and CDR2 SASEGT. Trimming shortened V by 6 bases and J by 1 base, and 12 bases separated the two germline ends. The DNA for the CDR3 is TGTGCCAGCAGGCCTAGGGCCCTGAACACCGGGGAGCTGTTTTTT. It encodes CASRPRALNTGELFF.

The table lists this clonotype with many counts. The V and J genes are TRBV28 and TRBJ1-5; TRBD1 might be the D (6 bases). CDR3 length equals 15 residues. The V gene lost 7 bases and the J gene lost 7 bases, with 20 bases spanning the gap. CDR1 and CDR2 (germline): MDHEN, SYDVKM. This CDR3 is CASISPGQPGQPQHF. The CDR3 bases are TGTGCCAGCATAAGTCCGGGACAACCTGGGCAGCCCCAGCATTTT.

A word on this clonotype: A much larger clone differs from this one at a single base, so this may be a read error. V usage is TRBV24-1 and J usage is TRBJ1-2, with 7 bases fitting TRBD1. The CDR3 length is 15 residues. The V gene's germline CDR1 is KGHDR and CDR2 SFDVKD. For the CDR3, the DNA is TGTGCCACCAGTGATGCGGGACAGTCATCGTATGACTACACCTTC. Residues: CATSDAGQSSYDYTF.

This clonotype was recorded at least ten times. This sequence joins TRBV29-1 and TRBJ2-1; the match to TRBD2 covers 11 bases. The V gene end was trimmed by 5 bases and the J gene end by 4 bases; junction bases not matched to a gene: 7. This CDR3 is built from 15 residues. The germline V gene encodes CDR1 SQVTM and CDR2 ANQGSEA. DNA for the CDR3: TGCAGCGTTACGGCGACTAGCGGGGCTTACAATGAGCAGTTCTTC. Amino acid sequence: CSVTATSGAYNEQFF.

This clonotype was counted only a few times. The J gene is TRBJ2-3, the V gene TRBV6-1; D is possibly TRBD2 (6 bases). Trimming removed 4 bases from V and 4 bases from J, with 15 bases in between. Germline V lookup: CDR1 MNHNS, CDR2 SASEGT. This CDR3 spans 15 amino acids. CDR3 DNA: TGTGCCAGCAGTGTGGTTACGAGCGGGCCAGATACGCAGTATTTT. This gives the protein CASSVVTSGPDTQYF.

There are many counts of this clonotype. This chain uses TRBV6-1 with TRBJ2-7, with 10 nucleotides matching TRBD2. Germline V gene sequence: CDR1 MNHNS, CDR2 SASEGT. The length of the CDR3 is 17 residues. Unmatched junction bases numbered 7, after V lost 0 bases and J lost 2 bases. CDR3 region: CASSEAVTGTSAYEQYF. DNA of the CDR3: TGTGCCAGCAGTGAAGCGGTAACCGGGACTAGCGCCTACGAGCAGTACTTC.

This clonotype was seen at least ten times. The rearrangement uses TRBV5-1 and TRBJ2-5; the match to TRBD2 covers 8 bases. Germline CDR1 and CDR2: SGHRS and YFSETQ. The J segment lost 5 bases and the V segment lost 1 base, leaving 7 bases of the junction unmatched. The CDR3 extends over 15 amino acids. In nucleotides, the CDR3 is TGCGCCAGCAGCTTGTCACCGGGAGGGCAGGAGACCCAGTACTTC. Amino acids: CASSLSPGGQETQYF.

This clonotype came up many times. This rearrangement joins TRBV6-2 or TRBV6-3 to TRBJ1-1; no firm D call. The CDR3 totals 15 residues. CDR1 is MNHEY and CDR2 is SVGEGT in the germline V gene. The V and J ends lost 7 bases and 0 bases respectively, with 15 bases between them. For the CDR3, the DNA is TGTGCCAGCATGCGGCAGTCCTTTATGAACACTGAAGCTTTCTTT. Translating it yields CASMRQSFMNTEAFF.

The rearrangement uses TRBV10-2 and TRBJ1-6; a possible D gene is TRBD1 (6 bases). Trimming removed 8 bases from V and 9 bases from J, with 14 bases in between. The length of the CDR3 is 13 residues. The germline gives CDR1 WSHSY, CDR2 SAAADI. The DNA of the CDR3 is TGCGCCAGCGCAGGGGATAATGGTTCACCCCTCCACTTT. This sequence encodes CASAGDNGSPLHF.

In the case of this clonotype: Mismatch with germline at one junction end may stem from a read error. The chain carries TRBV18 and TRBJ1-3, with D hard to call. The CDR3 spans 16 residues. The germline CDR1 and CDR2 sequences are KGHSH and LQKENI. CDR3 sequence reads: CAGSPPSRSNGNTIYF. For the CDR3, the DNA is TGTGCCGGCTCACCACCCTCAAGATCGAATGGAAACACCATATATTTT.

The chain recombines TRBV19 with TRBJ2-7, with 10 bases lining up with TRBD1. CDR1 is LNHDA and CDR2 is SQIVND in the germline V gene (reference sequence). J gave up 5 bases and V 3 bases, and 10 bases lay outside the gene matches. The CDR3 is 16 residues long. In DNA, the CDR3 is TGTGCCAGTAGTATGGGCCCCGGGACAGGGGAAGACGAGCAGTACTTC. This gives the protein CASSMGPGTGEDEQYF.

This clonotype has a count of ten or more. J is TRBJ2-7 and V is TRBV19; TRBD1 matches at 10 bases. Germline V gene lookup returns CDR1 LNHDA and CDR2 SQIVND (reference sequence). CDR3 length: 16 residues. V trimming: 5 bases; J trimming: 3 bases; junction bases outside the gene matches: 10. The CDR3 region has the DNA TGTGCCAGTAGTGACCCTTTTGGACAGGGGGACTACGAGCAGTACTTC. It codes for CASSDPFGQGDYEQYF.

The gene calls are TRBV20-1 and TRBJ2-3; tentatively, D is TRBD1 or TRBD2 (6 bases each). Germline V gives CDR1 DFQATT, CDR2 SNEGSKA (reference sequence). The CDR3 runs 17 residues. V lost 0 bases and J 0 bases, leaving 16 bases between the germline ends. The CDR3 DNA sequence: TGCAGTGCTAGAGATCCCCTAGGGGGACTTAGCACAGATACGCAGTATTTT. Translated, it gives CSARDPLGGLSTDTQYF.